The 30 T cell receptor beta chains below all came from one sample that was sequenced in a study of T cells after yellow fever vaccination. TCRdb ran MiXCR on the 5' RACE reads and lists one entry per CDR3 protein. The table lists some 300,000 distinct CDR3 sequences, around 9.3% of them singletons. The sample in question was CD4+ T cells sorted from PBMCs, obtained 5 days after the yellow fever booster vaccination. These receptor sequences come from a young man who received the YFV17D yellow fever vaccine.

This clonotype occurred a few times. The V gene is TRBV10-3, the J gene TRBJ2-3; D perhaps matches TRBD1 (7 bases). The germline V gene encodes CDR1 ENHRY and CDR2 SYGVKD. CDR3 size: 15 residues. V gave up 6 bases and J gave up 0 bases, with 13 bases separating them. CDR3: CAIRPTGTSTDTQYF. CDR3 nucleotides: TGTGCCATCAGACCGACAGGGACTAGCACAGATACGCAGTATTTT.

V is TRBV12-3 or TRBV12-4 and J is TRBJ1-4; D possibly corresponds to TRBD1 (6 bases). This CDR3 contains 14 residues. With 3 bases removed from V and 5 bases from J, the gap between germline ends came to 10 bases. The CDR3 DNA reads as TGTGCCAGCAGTTTTTGGCAGGGGAATGAAAAACTGTTTTTT. It is translated as CASSFWQGNEKLFF.

This clonotype was detected only a few times. The chain employs TRBV15 and TRBJ2-3; tentatively, D is TRBD2 (5 bases). Trimming stripped 3 bases from V and 7 bases from J, with 14 bases between. The CDR3 extends over 14 amino acids. In germline, CDR1 is LNHNV, CDR2 YYDKDF (reference sequence). As DNA, the CDR3 is TGTGCCACCAGCAGCGGACGGGGTCAGAATACGCAGTATTTT. The encoded protein is CATSSGRGQNTQYF.

Ten or more counts support this clonotype. The chain recombines TRBV10-3 with TRBJ1-3; D is possibly TRBD1 (5 bases). V gave up 6 bases and J gave up 3 bases, with 15 bases separating them. This CDR3 comprises 15 residues. Germline CDR1 is ENHRY and CDR2 is SYGVKD. The CDR3 reads CAIRKSGTDGNTIYF. DNA of the CDR3: TGTGCCATCAGGAAATCTGGGACCGATGGAAACACCATATATTTT.

A few counts support this clonotype. V is TRBV5-5 and J is TRBJ2-3; D is unresolved. This CDR3 region has 13 residues. The germline CDR1 and CDR2 sequences are SGHKS and YYEKEE (reference sequence). Trimming cost V 4 bases and J 4 bases, with 10 bases left between them. The CDR3 DNA reads as TGTGCCAGCAGCAACCCGGCAGCAGATACGCAGTATTTT. Its protein is CASSNPAADTQYF.

This clonotype has more than one count but fewer than ten. The chain recombines TRBV2 with TRBJ2-3, with 9 bases matching TRBD2. This CDR3 has 15 amino acids. The V gene end was trimmed by 2 bases and the J gene end by 6 bases; junction bases not matched to a gene: 6. Germline values: CDR1 SNHLY, CDR2 FYNNEI. CDR3 nucleotide sequence: TGTGCCAGCAGTGAATGGCGGGGGGGCCCGGATACGCAGTATTTT. This gives the protein CASSEWRGGPDTQYF.

There are a few counts of this clonotype. This chain uses TRBV4-2 with TRBJ1-4; no clear D gene. Germline lookup yields CDR1 LGHNA and CDR2 YNFKEQ. The CDR3 runs to 14 residues. With 4 bases removed from V and 4 bases from J, the gap between germline ends came to 10 bases. The CDR3 sequence is CASSLGRNNEKLFF. The CDR3 DNA is TGTGCCAGCAGCCTCGGAAGGAATAATGAAAAACTGTTTTTT.

This clonotype was seen a handful of times. The rearrangement links TRBV6-5 to TRBJ1-6; TRBD1 matches at 9 bases. CDR1 and CDR2 (germline): MNHEY, SVGAGI. V lost 6 bases and J lost 10; bases outside the gene matches: 13. The CDR3 length is 16 residues. DNA of the CDR3: TGTGCCAGCAGGCGCGACCTGACAGGGGGAAGCTCACCCCTCCACTTT. Its protein product is CASRRDLTGGSSPLHF.

The J gene is TRBJ2-5, the V gene TRBV10-3, with D possibly being TRBD1 or TRBD2 (6 bases each). Trimming pared 11 bases from V and 5 bases from J, leaving 21 bases between. Per germline, CDR1 ENHRY and CDR2 SYGVKD. This CDR3 is built from 14 residues. CDR3 sequence (DNA): TGTGCCCTTTCGGCCGGAAGGGGGAGGGAGACCCAGTACTTC. This codes for CALSAGRGRETQYF.

This clonotype was counted a few times. The J gene is TRBJ2-5, the V gene TRBV7-9; D possibly corresponds to TRBD1 (5 bases). The CDR3 runs to 16 residues. Germline CDR1 is SEHNR and CDR2 is FQNEAQ (reference sequence). V lost 9 bases and J 1 base, leaving 21 bases between the germline ends. This chain's CDR3 is CASSQGRLFGQETQYF. As DNA, the CDR3 is TGTGCCAGTAGCCAGGGCCGGTTGTTTGGCCAAGAGACCCAGTACTTC.

This clonotype was seen more than once but under ten times. This chain uses TRBV7-9 with TRBJ1-4; D remains unclear. Germline V gene sequence: CDR1 SEHNR, CDR2 FQNEAQ (reference sequence). Trimming took 5 bases from V and 6 from J, leaving 16 bases between them. The CDR3 runs 15 residues. The CDR3 sequence is CASSARAGDYEKLFF. The CDR3 DNA is TGTGCCAGCAGCGCCCGGGCCGGGGATTATGAAAAACTGTTTTTT.

The rearrangement joins TRBV5-1 to TRBJ2-3; TRBD2 is a possible D gene (6 bases). The length of the CDR3 is 15 residues. Trimming removed 0 bases at V and 0 bases at J, with 8 bases between. The germline gives CDR1 SGHRS, CDR2 YFSETQ. CDR3 DNA sequence: TGCGCCAGCAGCTTGGCACGGGGGAGCACAGATACGCAGTATTTT. Amino acid sequence: CASSLARGSTDTQYF. Full variable domain (outside the CDR3, taken from reference TRBV5-1 and TRBJ2-3): KAGVTQTPRYLIKTRGQQVTLSCSPISGHRSVSWYQQTPGQGLQFLFEYFSETQRNKGNFPGRFSGRQFSNSRSEMNVSTLELGDSALYLCASSLARGSTDTQYFGPGTRLTVL.

The chain is built from TRBV19 and TRBJ1-5, with 7 bases identical to TRBD1. CDR1 and CDR2 (germline): LNHDA, SQIVND (reference sequence). The V and J ends lost 5 bases and 6 bases, in that order; junction bases with no gene match: 13. The CDR3 covers 16 residues. The CDR3 region is CASSDQGVQGRQPQHF. CDR3 sequence (DNA): TGTGCCAGTAGTGATCAAGGGGTACAGGGGCGTCAGCCCCAGCATTTT.

V is TRBV24-1 and J is TRBJ2-3; 11 bases map to TRBD2. Germline V gene sequence: CDR1 KGHDR, CDR2 SFDVKD. The CDR3 is 16 amino acids. J gave up 4 bases and V 4 bases, and 6 bases lay outside the gene matches. CDR3 loop: CATSDISGGAPDTQYF. CDR3 DNA: TGTGCCACCAGTGACATTAGCGGGGGGGCCCCAGATACGCAGTATTTT.

V gene TRBV5-5 combines with J gene TRBJ2-1, with D unresolved. In germline, CDR1 is SGHKS, CDR2 YYEKEE (reference sequence). This CDR3 contains 15 residues. V was cut by 0 bases and J by 7 bases, with 14 bases left in between. The CDR3 region has the DNA TGTGCCAGCAGCTTGGAATCTCTAGTCTGGAATGAGCAGTTCTTC. Amino acids: CASSLESLVWNEQFF. Looking up the rest from reference TRBV5-5 and TRBJ2-1 gives the full variable domain: DAGVTQSPTHLIKTRGQQVTLRCSPISGHKSVSWYQQVLGQGPQFIFQYYEKEERGRGNFPDRFSARQFPNYSSELNVNALLLGDSALYLCASSLESLVWNEQFFGPGTRLTVL.

This clonotype occurred a few times. This chain joins TRBV6-6 and TRBJ1-5; 8 bases line up with TRBD1. The CDR3 is 14 amino acids. The junction had 2 bases not matched to a gene; V was cut back by 6 bases and J by 1 base. Germline V gene lookup returns CDR1 MNHNY and CDR2 SVGAGI (reference sequence). The CDR3 DNA follows: TGTGCCAGCAGGGACAGGGAGAGCAATCAGCCCCAGCATTTT. Residues: CASRDRESNQPQHF.

V is TRBV5-4 and J is TRBJ1-2, with a weak D call TRBD1 (5 bases). Per germline, CDR1 SGHNT and CDR2 YYREEE (reference sequence). V was shortened by 4 bases and J by 5 bases, with 9 bases between the two germline ends. This CDR3 is built from 12 residues. The CDR3 bases are TGTGCCAGCAGCCTCAGGGTTTATGGCTACACCTTC. Protein: CASSLRVYGYTF.

This sequence joins TRBV7-3 and TRBJ1-1; D uncertain. The CDR3 consists of 12 residues. CDR1 SGHTA and CDR2 FQGTGA come from the germline V gene. V gave up 5 bases and J gave up 5 bases, with 9 bases separating them. The CDR3 nucleotides are TGTGCCAGCAGCACCACACGGACTGAAGCTTTCTTT. This encodes CASSTTRTEAFF.

This clonotype appeared a few times. The junction differs from germline at one of its ends, possibly a read error. The chain recombines TRBV7-7 with TRBJ1-2; the match to TRBD1 covers 7 bases. The CDR3 runs 18 residues. CDR1 is SSHAT, CDR2 FNYEAQ, per germline (reference sequence). Here the CDR3 reads CASSLYPSVGQPNYGYTF. For the CDR3, the DNA is TGTGCTAGCAGCTTATATCCCTCGGTGGGACAGCCCAACTATGGCTACACCTTC.

This clonotype appeared a few times. CDR3 nucleotides: TGTGCCAGCAGTGCTCGGGGGGACCTCTCCTACAATGAGCAGTTCTTC. Encoded protein: CASSARGDLSYNEQFF. The V gene is TRBV9, the J gene TRBJ2-1; 7 positions agree with TRBD2. J was trimmed by 0 bases and V by 5 bases; bases with no gene match: 8. Per the germline V gene, CDR1 is SGDLS and CDR2 is YYNGEE. This CDR3 spans 16 amino acids.

V gene TRBV12-3 or TRBV12-4 combines with J gene TRBJ2-1; TRBD1 matches at 8 bases. The CDR3 contains 13 residues. V was pared by 6 bases and J by 5 bases, with 3 bases of the junction left unmatched. The CDR3 loop reads CASRQGENNEQFF. The CDR3, as DNA: TGTGCCAGCAGACAGGGGGAAAACAATGAGCAGTTCTTC.

This clonotype appeared once. The V call is TRBV7-9, the J call TRBJ2-2; D is unclear. Looked up from germline, CDR1 is SEHNR and CDR2 is FQNEAQ (reference sequence). Trimming took off 4 bases at V and 6 bases at J, with 15 bases between the two ends. CDR3 length: 15 residues. DNA of the CDR3: TGTGCCAGCAGCTCTACGACCTTAGTACCCGGGGAGCTGTTTTTT. Its translation: CASSSTTLVPGELFF.

This clonotype showed up many times. The V call is TRBV29-1, the J call TRBJ2-3; no clear D. This CDR3 is built from 13 residues. The germline V and J ends were trimmed by 6 bases and 5 bases, with 15 bases remaining between them. In germline, CDR1 is SQVTM, CDR2 ANQGSEA. In nucleotides, the CDR3 is TGCAGCGTCTTCGCCCCTAGTAGAGATACGCAGTATTTT. Its translation is CSVFAPSRDTQYF.

This sequence joins TRBV6-1 and TRBJ2-7, with 8 nucleotides matching TRBD1. The CDR3 totals 15 residues. Germline V gives CDR1 MNHNS, CDR2 SASEGT. Losses at the gene ends were 6 bases for V and 2 bases for J; bases not matched to a gene: 9. In DNA, the CDR3 is TGTGCCAGCAGCCCTACCGGGACAGGAGCCTACGAGCAGTACGTC. Protein product: CASSPTGTGAYEQYV.

This clonotype was found many times. This rearrangement joins TRBV5-1 to TRBJ2-2, with 8 bases that match TRBD2. J was trimmed by 6 bases and V by 7 bases; bases with no gene match: 11. The CDR3 covers 15 residues. Germline loops: CDR1 SGHRS, CDR2 YFSETQ. The CDR3 region is CASYRAGVIPGELFF. Here the CDR3 DNA reads TGCGCCAGCTACAGAGCGGGGGTGATCCCCGGGGAGCTGTTTTTT. The full variable domain, its missing parts supplied by reference TRBV5-1 and TRBJ2-2, is KAGVTQTPRYLIKTRGQQVTLSCSPISGHRSVSWYQQTPGQGLQFLFEYFSETQRNKGNFPGRFSGRQFSNSRSEMNVSTLELGDSALYLCASYRAGVIPGELFFGEGSRLTVL.

The chain is built from TRBV12-5 and TRBJ2-1; 9 nucleotides agree with TRBD1. There are 17 residues in the CDR3. Trimming removed 1 base from V and 4 bases from J; junction bases left unmatched: 8. Germline V gene sequence: CDR1 LGHNT, CDR2 FRNRAP. The CDR3 DNA follows: TGTGCTAGTGGTTTGGCCCCCGGGACAGGGACGTACAATGAGCAGTTCTTC. It translates to CASGLAPGTGTYNEQFF.

This clonotype was counted at least ten times. V is TRBV4-2 and J is TRBJ1-6; D gene ambiguous. V was cut by 4 bases and J by 7 bases, with 17 bases left in between. Looked up from germline, CDR1 is LGHNA and CDR2 is YNFKEQ. This CDR3 contains 16 residues. The CDR3 DNA reads as TGTGCCAGCAGCCCTGGGGAGGGTCTATCCAATTCACCCCTCCACTTT. Protein product: CASSPGEGLSNSPLHF.

The chain combines TRBV20-1 with TRBJ2-2; D unclear. The V end was cut by 3 bases, the J end by 1 base, with 6 bases between. Germline CDR1 and CDR2: DFQATT and SNEGSKA (reference sequence). This CDR3 contains 13 residues. Here the CDR3 DNA reads TGCAGTGCTAGTAGGTTGAACACCGGGGAGCTGTTTTTT. It encodes CSASRLNTGELFF.

The genes are TRBV7-9 and TRBJ1-6; possible D gene TRBD1, 5 bases. The V gene's germline CDR1 is SEHNR and CDR2 FQNEAQ (reference sequence). CDR3 length equals 15 residues. V lost 2 bases, J lost 5 bases, and 10 bases lay in between. CDR3 loop: CASSLSGGNNSPLHF. In DNA, the CDR3 is TGTGCCAGCAGCTTATCCGGGGGTAATAATTCACCCCTCCACTTT.

The chain has TRBV12-3 or TRBV12-4 and TRBJ2-2, with 10 bases lining up with TRBD1. V dropped 6 bases and J dropped 7; count of bases not matched to a gene: 5. This CDR3 comprises 14 residues. The CDR3 loop reads CASRGTGENGELFF. Here the CDR3 DNA reads TGTGCCAGCAGGGGGACAGGGGAGAACGGGGAGCTGTTTTTT.